The 20 T cell receptor beta chains presented below share a single source sample, sequenced in a study of CD8+ T cells in alopecia areata. RNA was extracted and reverse transcribed into cDNA as the sequencing template. Here immunoSEQ multiplex PCR was the method, and the copy in TCRdb shows in-frame clones only, minus some. The sample yields more than 150,000 clones, 40% to 65% seen once. Sequenced material: CD8+ T cells sorted from blood, taken at week 0. The receptors were sampled from a human donor with alopecia areata.

This clone was seen more than once but under ten times. The chain couples TRBV29-1 to TRBJ2-1; D is possibly TRBD2 (6 bases). Germline V gene sequence: CDR1 SQVTM, CDR2 ANQGSEA. The CDR3 consists of 17 residues. V was trimmed by 0 bases and J by 8 bases, leaving 23 bases between them. The CDR3 sequence is CSVEDIFSRTREHEQFF. CDR3 coding DNA: TGCAGCGTTGAAGACATCTTCAGCCGGACCCGGGAGCATGAGCAGTTCTTC.

This clone showed up just a few times. The CDR3 region is CATSRPPGTSGVYEQYF. For the CDR3, the DNA is TGTGCCACCAGCCGACCTCCCGGGACTAGCGGGGTTTACGAGCAGTACTTC. This chain connects TRBV15 to TRBJ2-7, with TRBD2 matching over 13 bases. Germline CDR1 is LNHNV and CDR2 is YYDKDF (reference sequence). Losses at the gene ends were 5 bases for V and 4 bases for J; bases not matched to a gene: 11. This CDR3 contains 17 residues. The whole variable domain, filled in from reference TRBV15 and TRBJ2-7, reads DAMVIQNPRYQVTQFGKPVTLSCSQTLNHNVMYWYQQKSSQAPKLLFHYYDKDFNNEADTPDNFQSRRPNTSFCFLDIRSPGLGDTAMYLCATSRPPGTSGVYEQYFGPGTRLTVT.

This clone appeared a few times. This sequence joins TRBV2 and TRBJ2-7; weak D call: TRBD2 (6 bases). This CDR3 has 12 residues. Deletions cut 1 base from V and 7 bases from J, with 8 bases between. Germline CDR1 and CDR2: SNHLY and FYNNEI. The CDR3 DNA reads as TGTGCCAGCAGTGAAGGAGGGAGGGAGCAGTACTTC. It encodes CASSEGGREQYF.

The chain carries TRBV4-3 and TRBJ1-2; 9 nucleotides align to TRBD1. Trimming removed 2 bases from V and 7 bases from J; junction bases left unmatched: 14. From germline, CDR1 is LGHNA and CDR2 YSLEER. The CDR3 spans 17 residues. The CDR3 is CASSQQSSGTGFGGYTF. The CDR3 DNA sequence: TGCGCCAGCAGCCAACAGAGTTCCGGGACAGGGTTTGGTGGCTACACCTTC.

This clone showed up just a few times. The chain has TRBV23-1 and TRBJ2-7; D is ambiguous. TRBV23-1 is designated an ORF whose function remains uncertain. The CDR3 runs 15 residues. Trimming pared 6 bases from V and 4 bases from J, leaving 19 bases between. The CDR3 spells CASRVLWAEQYEQYF. The CDR3 DNA sequence: TGCGCCAGCAGAGTCTTATGGGCAGAACAATACGAGCAGTACTTC.

This clone was seen more than once but under ten times. The CDR3 sequence is CSVVDGTGAGYTF. The DNA of the CDR3 is TGCAGCGTTGTGGACGGGACAGGGGCTGGCTACACCTTC. The chain links TRBV29-1 to TRBJ1-2, with TRBD1 matching 10 bases. After removal of 4 bases from V and 7 bases from J, the junction contained 6 bases not matched to a gene. This CDR3 has 13 residues. The V gene's germline CDR1 is SQVTM and CDR2 ANQGSEA.

This clone was counted between two and nine times. The rearrangement uses TRBV29-1 and TRBJ2-5; D not resolved. Germline V gene data show CDR1 as SQVTM and CDR2 as ANQGSEA. CDR3 length equals 13 residues. Trimming stripped 4 bases from V and 3 bases from J, with 12 bases between. The CDR3, as DNA: TGCAGCGTTGCAACGGTCGCGGAAGAGACCCAGTACTTC. This codes for CSVATVAEETQYF.

J is TRBJ1-1 and V is TRBV11-2; TRBD1 matches 7 bases. The CDR3 runs 15 residues. Losses at the gene ends were 3 bases for V and 6 bases for J; bases not matched to a gene: 10. Germline V CDR1 and CDR2: SGHAT, FQNNGV. Here the CDR3 reads CASSFRQGINSEAFF. CDR3 DNA: TGTGCCAGCAGCTTCAGACAGGGCATCAATTCTGAAGCTTTCTTT.

This rearrangement joins TRBV4-3 to TRBJ2-1; D possibly corresponds to TRBD2 (6 bases). The germline gives CDR1 LGHNA, CDR2 YSLEER. Trimming removed 1 base at V and 6 bases at J, with 10 bases between. The CDR3 is 14 amino acids. The CDR3 loop is CASSQVYGGNEQFF. The CDR3 nucleotides read TGCGCCAGCAGCCAAGTATACGGGGGCAATGAGCAGTTCTTC.

This clone was counted between two and nine times. The V call is TRBV6-5, the J call TRBJ1-2; possible D gene TRBD1, 5 bases. The ends were cut back, 0 bases at V and 5 bases at J, with 7 bases in the middle. The CDR3 extends over 13 amino acids. CDR1 MNHEY and CDR2 SVGAGI come from the germline V gene. The CDR3 DNA reads as TGTGCCAGCAGTTACTCCGCAGGGTATGGCTACACCTTC. Translation: CASSYSAGYGYTF.

In its sample, this clone was seen once. CDR3 in amino acids: CASSPGTGFGYEQYF. CDR3 coding DNA: TGTGCCAGCAGCCCCGGAACGGGGTTCGGCTACGAGCAGTACTTC. V is TRBV11-2 and J is TRBJ2-7; possibly TRBD2 for D (5 bases). The germline V and J ends were trimmed by 5 bases and 3 bases, with 17 bases remaining between them. Germline lookup yields CDR1 SGHAT and CDR2 FQNNGV. CDR3 size: 15 residues.

V usage is TRBV28 and J usage is TRBJ1-1; D not resolved. The CDR3 spans 12 residues. Trimming stripped 6 bases from V and 2 bases from J, with 7 bases between. Germline V lookup: CDR1 MDHEN, CDR2 SYDVKM. CDR3 bases: TGTGCCAGCAGCCCTCAAAACACTGAAGCTTTCTTT. Residues: CASSPQNTEAFF.

Only one count was recorded for this clone. This sequence joins TRBV29-1 and TRBJ1-2; 7 bases fit TRBD1. The CDR3 runs to 14 residues. The V segment lost 7 bases and the J segment 8 bases; nucleotides outside the gene matches: 16. CDR1 SQVTM and CDR2 ANQGSEA come from the germline V gene. The CDR3 region has the DNA TGCAGCGCTACCACAGGGGACGGTTTTAAGGGCTACACCTTC. Encoded protein: CSATTGDGFKGYTF.

V and J are TRBV30 and TRBJ2-7, with TRBD2 as a possible D gene (5 bases). Trimming cost V 3 bases and J 5 bases, with 8 bases left between them. Germline V CDR1 and CDR2: GTSNPN, SVGIG (reference sequence). The CDR3 covers 11 residues. Here the CDR3 DNA reads TGTGCCTGGAGCGAGGGAGACGAGCAGTACTTC. It specifies CAWSEGDEQYF.

The chain combines TRBV11-2 with TRBJ2-3, with a possible D match to TRBD1 (5 bases). CDR1 is SGHAT, CDR2 FQNNGV, per germline. Trimming took off 5 bases at V and 2 bases at J, with 14 bases between the two ends. The CDR3 has 15 amino acids. This CDR3 reads CASSPWGRATDTQYF. CDR3 sequence (DNA): TGTGCCAGCAGCCCGTGGGGCCGAGCCACAGATACGCAGTATTTT.

This chain uses TRBV27 with TRBJ2-3; D remains unclear. Trimming took 4 bases from V and 4 from J, leaving 12 bases between them. There are 14 residues in the CDR3. Germline V CDR1 and CDR2: MNHEY, SMNVEV (reference sequence). DNA of the CDR3: TGTGCCAGCAGTTATGACATAGGAGCAGATACGCAGTATTTT. Protein sequence: CASSYDIGADTQYF.

This chain connects TRBV29-1 to TRBJ1-2, with a possible D match to TRBD1 (6 bases). The CDR3 runs to 13 residues. V was cut by 7 bases and J by 4 bases, with 16 bases left in between. Germline CDR1 SQVTM, CDR2 ANQGSEA. The CDR3 bases are TGCAGCGCGGCGGACAGAACATCCTATGGCTACACCTTC. Translated: CSAADRTSYGYTF.

The chain uses TRBV29-1 and TRBJ2-3; D uncertain. The germline gives CDR1 SQVTM, CDR2 ANQGSEA. This CDR3 has 10 residues. V lost 5 bases to trimming and J lost 5 bases, with 5 bases between them. Written as DNA, the CDR3 is TGCAGCGTTAGAGGAGATACGCAGTATTTT. It specifies CSVRGDTQYF.

This sequence joins TRBV13 and TRBJ2-3; 7 bases are a match to TRBD2. The CDR3 covers 16 residues. In germline, CDR1 is PRHDT, CDR2 FYEKMQ (reference sequence). Trimming took 4 bases from V and 5 from J; bases not matched to a gene: 12. The CDR3 nucleotides read TGTGCCAGCAGCTGGACCCAGGGAGGGGAGGGAGATACGCAGTATTTT. Protein: CASSWTQGGEGDTQYF.

This clone has only one observation. The chain carries TRBV18 and TRBJ2-3; 8 bases align to TRBD2. V gave up 5 bases and J gave up 1 base; unmatched junction bases: 2. Per germline, CDR1 KGHSH and CDR2 LQKENI. This CDR3 has 14 residues. The CDR3 nucleotides are TGTGCCAGCTCAGAAGCGGGAGGCACAGATACGCAGTATTTT. The encoded protein is CASSEAGGTDTQYF. Full variable domain (remainder filled in from reference TRBV18 and TRBJ2-3): NAGVMQNPRHLVRRRGQEARLRCSPMKGHSHVYWYRQLPEEGLKFMVYLQKENIIDESGMPKERFSAEFPKEGPSILRIQQVVRGDSAAYFCASSEAGGTDTQYFGPGTRLTVL.